This T cell receptor beta chain was sequenced for a study of blood T cell repertoires in COVID-19. Study overall: Both acute and convalescent COVID-19 samples were obtained from the United States, Italy and Spain. T cells, B-cell-depleted T cells, or PBMCs provided the cDNA or gDNA that served as material.

The authors' processing: For nucleated cells, counts were estimated from reference gene primer amplification. Only in-frame clones appear in the TCRdb table, and some are missing; sequencing was by immunoSEQ multiplex PCR. V and J calls and clone size are as listed in that table; D and trimming were resolved from the DNA. Of some 250,000 clones listed, about 85% were seen once; the top ten hold approximately 1.8%. Germline V CDR1 and CDR2: MGHRA, YSYEKL. Unmatched junction bases numbered 5, after V lost 3 bases and J lost 6 bases. The CDR3 runs 15 residues. Specimen: peripheral blood. The genes are TRBV4-1 and TRBJ1-6; 7 bases line up with TRBD1. This sequence was found in a man under 40 who had recovered from COVID-19. This CDR3 is CASSHPGTANSPLHF. Written as DNA, the CDR3 is TGCGCCAGCAGCCATCCCGGGACAGCTAATTCACCCCTCCACTTT.